This TCR beta chain was captured in a study of shared T cell receptors in the human thymus. J lost 0 bases, V lost 11 bases, and 16 bases had no gene match. This CDR3 has 18 amino acids. Germline CDR1 and CDR2: PRHDT and FYEKMQ (reference sequence). Repertoires were generated with immunoSEQ multiplex PCR, while TCRdb's copy carries only in-frame clones and drops some. The sample lists hundreds of thousands of clones, approximately 85% seen once, with 0.0095% to 0.011% in the top ten. These data were likewise used in another study, on human thymus T cells. This second study says: Donation was from healthy Finnish infants who were having corrective surgery that addressed congenital heart defects. Thymic resections from corrective heart surgery supplied the tissue. Thymic repertoires from unrelated individuals overlapped highly, related research reported.

This clonotype was obtained from a girl under two years old with a congenital heart defect. Sequencing was done on a sample of thymocytes. This chain uses TRBV13 with TRBJ1-6, with 7 bases that match TRBD1. CDR3 in amino acids: CACTPRRGRSSYNSPLHF. The CDR3 DNA is TGTGCCTGCACTCCCCGGAGGGGGCGAAGCTCCTATAATTCACCCCTCCACTTT.